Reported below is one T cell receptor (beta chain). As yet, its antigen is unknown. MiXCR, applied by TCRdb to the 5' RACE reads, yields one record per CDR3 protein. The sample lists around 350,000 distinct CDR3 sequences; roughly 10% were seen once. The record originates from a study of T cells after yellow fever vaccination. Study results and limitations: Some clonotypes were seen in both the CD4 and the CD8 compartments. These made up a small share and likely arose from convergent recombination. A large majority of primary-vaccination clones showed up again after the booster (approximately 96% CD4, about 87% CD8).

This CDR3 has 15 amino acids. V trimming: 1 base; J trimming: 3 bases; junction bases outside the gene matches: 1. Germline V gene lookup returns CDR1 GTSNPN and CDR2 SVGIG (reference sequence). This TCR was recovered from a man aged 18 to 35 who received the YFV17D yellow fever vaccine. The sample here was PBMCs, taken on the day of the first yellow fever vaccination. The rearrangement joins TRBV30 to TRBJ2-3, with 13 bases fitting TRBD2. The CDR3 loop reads CAWSGTSGGTDTQYF. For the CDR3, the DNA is TGTGCCTGGAGTGGGACTAGCGGGGGAACAGATACGCAGTATTTT.